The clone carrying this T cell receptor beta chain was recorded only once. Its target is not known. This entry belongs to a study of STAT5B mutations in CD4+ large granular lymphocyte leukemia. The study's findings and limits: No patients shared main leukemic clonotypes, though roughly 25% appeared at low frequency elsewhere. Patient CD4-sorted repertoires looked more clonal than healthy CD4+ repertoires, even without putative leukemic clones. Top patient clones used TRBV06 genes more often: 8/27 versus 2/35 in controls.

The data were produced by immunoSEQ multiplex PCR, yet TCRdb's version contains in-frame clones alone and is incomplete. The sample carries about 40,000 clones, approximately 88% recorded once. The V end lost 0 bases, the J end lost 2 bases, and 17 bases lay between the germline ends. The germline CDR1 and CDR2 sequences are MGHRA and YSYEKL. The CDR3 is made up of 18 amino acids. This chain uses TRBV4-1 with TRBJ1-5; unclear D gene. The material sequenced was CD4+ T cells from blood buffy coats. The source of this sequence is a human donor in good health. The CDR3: CASSQDWLVGLGNQPQHF. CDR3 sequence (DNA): TGCGCCAGCAGCCAAGATTGGTTGGTAGGGTTGGGCAATCAGCCCCAGCATTTT.